This T cell receptor beta chain was recorded in a study of CD8 T cells in ankylosing spondylitis. Study results and limitations: Among TCR beta sequences, a motif of 7 to 9 highly homologous variants appeared characteristic of ankylosing spondylitis blood.

There are 14 residues in the CDR3. Germline lookup yields CDR1 LGHDT and CDR2 YNNKEL (reference sequence). V lost 0 bases to trimming and J lost 4 bases, with 6 bases between them. Each CDR3 protein gets one entry after TCRdb re-called the 5' RACE reads with MiXCR. The sample has fewer than 650,000 distinct CDR3 sequences, about 12% seen once. This clonotype turned up a few times. Its target is not known. This TCR derives from a male donor with ankylosing spondylitis. The source material was blood, either unsorted or a sorted T cell fraction (not recorded which). V gene TRBV3-1 combines with J gene TRBJ1-4; D is undetermined. CDR3 in DNA: TGTGCCAGCAGCCAAGATATGATTAATGAAAAACTGTTTTTT. This sequence encodes CASSQDMINEKLFF. The full variable domain, in which reference TRBV3-1 and TRBJ1-4 provide the parts outside the CDR3, is DTAVSQTPKYLVTQMGNDKSIKCEQNLGHDTMYWYKQDSKKFLKIMFSYNNKELIINETVPNRFSPKSPDKAHLNLHINSLELGDSAVYFCASSQDMINEKLFFGSGTQLSVL.